This entry concerns a single TCR beta chain. What it recognizes is unknown. This sample stems from a study of cytomegalovirus exposure and HLA in healthy donors. The PCR was carried out with 60 Vbeta primers and 13 Jbeta primers. The assay was immunoSEQ multiplex PCR, and TCRdb's table has in-frame clones only and misses some. The table lists 100,000 to 150,000 clones, nearly 80% of them singletons, with roughly 6.1% in the top ten. Study results and caveats: With further analysis later on, most CMV-associated TCR beta chains appeared HLA-restricted. TCR beta V- and J-gene trimming, according to a later analysis, was linked to a missense DCLRE1C variant.

The sequenced sample consisted of PBMCs. The origin of this receptor is a woman in her 40s in good health and CMV-seronegative.

CDR3 region: CASSFSTGSMNTEAFF. DNA of the CDR3: TGCGCCAGCAGCTTTTCGACAGGGAGCATGAACACTGAAGCTTTCTTT. V is TRBV5-1 and J is TRBJ1-1, with TRBD1 matching over 7 bases. The germline CDR1 and CDR2 sequences are SGHRS and YFSETQ. The CDR3 covers 16 residues. The J segment lost 0 bases and the V segment lost 2 bases, leaving 7 bases of the junction unmatched.